This TCR beta chain derives from a study of beta chain features in type 1 diabetes. Averaging around 120 mL, one heparinised blood draw was given by each donor. Expressed TCRB transcripts were sequenced because the isolated RNA had all been reverse transcribed beforehand. Generated by immunoSEQ multiplex PCR, the TCRdb table keeps only in-frame clones and is missing some. The data show some 660,000 clones, with roughly an eighth seen just once and just under 0.04% held by the top ten. Study outcomes and limitations: cDNA-based sequencing might over-represent cells highly expressing TCR. Patients with Type 1 diabetes showed moderately but significantly shorter TCRB CDR3s in all four CD4+ subsets.

A note on this clone: Antigen unknown.

The sequenced material came from naive CD4+ T cells from blood. This receptor was taken from a man aged 18-30 years with type 1 diabetes.

This CDR3 reads CASSSDRGGSGEQYF. The CDR3 DNA reads as TGTGCCAGCTCATCGGACAGGGGAGGGTCTGGCGAGCAGTACTTC. The chain is built from TRBV18 and TRBJ2-7; TRBD1 aligns across 9 bases. The CDR3 consists of 15 residues. The germline V gene has CDR1 KGHSH and CDR2 LQKENI. Trimming at V came to 5 bases and at J to 6 bases, leaving 11 bases not matched to a gene.